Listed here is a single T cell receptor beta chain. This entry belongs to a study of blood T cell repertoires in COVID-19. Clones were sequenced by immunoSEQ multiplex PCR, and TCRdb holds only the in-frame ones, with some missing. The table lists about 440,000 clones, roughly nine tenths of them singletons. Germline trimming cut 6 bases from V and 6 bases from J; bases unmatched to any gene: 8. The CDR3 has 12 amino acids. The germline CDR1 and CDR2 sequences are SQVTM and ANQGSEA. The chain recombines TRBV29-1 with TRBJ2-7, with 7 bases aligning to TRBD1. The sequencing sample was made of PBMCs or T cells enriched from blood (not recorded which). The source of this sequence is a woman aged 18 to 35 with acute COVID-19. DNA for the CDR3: TGCAGCGTCTTCGGGACAGCTTCCGAGCAGTACTTC. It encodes CSVFGTASEQYF.